The table lists the clone carrying this T cell receptor (delta chain) with many counts. Translating this DNA gives a protein that differs at residue 13 from the TCRdb one, which belongs to a much larger clone; a read error is likely, and the protein shown is this translation. This entry is derived from a study of γδ T cells in repeated Plasmodium falciparum infection. Whole-study context: Malian samples came from no-transmission periods or across acute febrile malaria episodes.

Flow sorting of PBMC yielded separate Vgamma9/Vdelta2+ and Vdelta2-negative gammadelta T cell populations for bulk repertoire analysis. Germline V gene lookup returns CDR1 TVYSNPD and CDR2 GDNSRS (reference sequence). The CDR3 runs 16 residues. TCRdb reran clone calling via CATT on the multiplex PCR reads. The repertoire holds approximately 50,000 delta-chain clones, with around 2% as singletons. The clonotype originates from a pool of human donors (malaria-infected and uninfected, not separated). The sequenced material came from gamma-delta T cells from blood. J is TRDJ1 and V is TRDV3; TRDD3 matches at 8 bases. The chain's CDR3 is CAFDYWGPAYTDRLIF. The CDR3 coding sequence is TGTGCCTTTGATTACTGGGGGCCAGCGTACACCGATAGACTCATCTTT.